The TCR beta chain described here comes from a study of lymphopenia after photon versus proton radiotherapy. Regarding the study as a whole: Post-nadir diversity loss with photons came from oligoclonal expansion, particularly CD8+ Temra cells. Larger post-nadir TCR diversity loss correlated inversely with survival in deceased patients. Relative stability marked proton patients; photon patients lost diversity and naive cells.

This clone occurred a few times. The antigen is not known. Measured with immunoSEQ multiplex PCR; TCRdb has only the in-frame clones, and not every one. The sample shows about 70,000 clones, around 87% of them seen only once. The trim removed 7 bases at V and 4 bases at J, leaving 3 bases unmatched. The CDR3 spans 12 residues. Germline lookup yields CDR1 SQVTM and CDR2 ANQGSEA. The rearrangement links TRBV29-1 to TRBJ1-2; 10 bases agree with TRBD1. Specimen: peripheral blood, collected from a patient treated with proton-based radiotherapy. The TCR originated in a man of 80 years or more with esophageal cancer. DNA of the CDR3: TGCAGCGCCGGGGACAGGGGCTATGGCTACACCTTC. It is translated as CSAGDRGYGYTF.